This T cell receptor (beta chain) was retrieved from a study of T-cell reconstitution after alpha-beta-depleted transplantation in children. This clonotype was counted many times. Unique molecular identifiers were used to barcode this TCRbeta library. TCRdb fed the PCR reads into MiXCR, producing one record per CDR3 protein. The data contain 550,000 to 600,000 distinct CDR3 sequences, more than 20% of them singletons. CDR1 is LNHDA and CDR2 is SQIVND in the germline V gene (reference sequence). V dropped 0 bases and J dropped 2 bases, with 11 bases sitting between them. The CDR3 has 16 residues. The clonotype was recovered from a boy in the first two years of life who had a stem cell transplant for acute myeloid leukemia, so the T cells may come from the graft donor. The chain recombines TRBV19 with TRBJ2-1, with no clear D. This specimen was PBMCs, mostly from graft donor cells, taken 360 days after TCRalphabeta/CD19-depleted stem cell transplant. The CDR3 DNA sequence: TGTGCCAGTAGTATAGATGGGGTGGGCACCTACAATGAGCAGTTCTTC. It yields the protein CASSIDGVGTYNEQFF.